Each of the 32 T cell receptor beta chains below was sequenced from the same sample in a study of T cells after yellow fever vaccination. TCRdb reprocessed the 5' RACE reads with MiXCR, giving one entry per CDR3 protein. The table lists roughly 300,000 distinct CDR3 sequences, around 7% of them singletons. Source: PBMCs, taken about 49 days after the first yellow fever vaccination. Every receptor here comes from a man between 18 and 35 years old who received the YFV17D yellow fever vaccine.

This clonotype turned up a few times. This sequence joins TRBV20-1 and TRBJ1-4, with TRBD1 as a possible D gene (5 bases). This CDR3 is built from 15 residues. The V and J ends lost 3 bases and 8 bases respectively, with 19 bases between them. CDR1 and CDR2 (germline): DFQATT, SNEGSKA (reference sequence). The CDR3 region is CSARALAGYGEKLFF. The CDR3 region has the DNA TGCAGTGCTAGGGCCCTGGCAGGGTACGGAGAAAAACTGTTTTTT.

This clonotype was counted at least ten times. J is TRBJ1-1 and V is TRBV4-3; weak D call: TRBD1 (5 bases). This CDR3 contains 15 residues. V was clipped by 1 base and J by 5 bases, with 14 bases between them. Germline V gene sequence: CDR1 LGHNA, CDR2 YSLEER. The CDR3 DNA reads TGCGCCAGCAGCCAAGGGGCCAGGGTAAGAACTGAAGCTTTCTTT. The encoded protein is CASSQGARVRTEAFF.

This clonotype has just a few counts. The J gene is TRBJ2-1, the V gene TRBV5-5, with D hard to call. The ends were cut back, 3 bases at V and 5 bases at J, with 9 bases in the middle. There are 13 residues in the CDR3. Germline CDR1 is SGHKS and CDR2 is YYEKEE (reference sequence). Here the CDR3 reads CASSYENNNEQFF. CDR3 DNA: TGTGCCAGCAGCTACGAGAATAACAATGAGCAGTTCTTC.

This chain connects TRBV5-1 to TRBJ2-7; 11 bases match TRBD1. The germline gives CDR1 SGHRS, CDR2 YFSETQ. V trimming: 0 bases; J trimming: 6 bases; junction bases outside the gene matches: 2. This CDR3 region has 14 residues. CDR3 sequence reads: CASSLGTGGAEQYV. DNA for the CDR3: TGCGCCAGCAGCTTGGGGACAGGGGGCGCCGAGCAGTACGTC.

This chain links TRBV2 with TRBJ1-1, with D possibly TRBD1 on 6 matching bases. V dropped 10 bases and J dropped 0 bases, with 27 bases sitting between them. CDR3 length: 18 amino acids. Germline CDR1 reads SNHLY; CDR2 reads FYNNEI. The CDR3 is CAISAQGRGVLMNTEAFF. CDR3 nucleotides: TGTGCCATCAGCGCGCAGGGGAGGGGAGTCCTCATGAACACTGAAGCTTTCTTT. The variable domain in full, completed from reference TRBV2 and TRBJ1-1, reads EPEVTQTPSHQVTQMGQEVILRCVPISNHLYFYWYRQILGQKVEFLVSFYNNEISEKSEIFDDQFSVERPDGSNFTLKIRSTKLEDSAMYFCAISAQGRGVLMNTEAFFGQGTRLTVV.

This clonotype turned up a few times. This rearrangement joins TRBV7-9 to TRBJ1-2; D uncertain. The CDR3 has 13 amino acids. V lost 4 bases and J lost 5, with 11 bases in between. CDR1 SEHNR and CDR2 FQNEAQ come from the germline V gene (reference sequence). CDR3 coding DNA: TGTGCCAGCAGCTCCAACCCTACTTATGGCTACACCTTC. Translation gives CASSSNPTYGYTF. Full variable domain (rest looked up from reference TRBV7-9 and TRBJ1-2): DTGVSQNPRHKITKRGQNVTFRCDPISEHNRLYWYRQTLGQGPEFLTYFQNEAQLEKSRLLSDRFSAERPKGSFSTLEIQRTEQGDSAMYLCASSSNPTYGYTFGSGTRLTVV.

V and J are TRBV5-1 and TRBJ2-3, with unresolved D. Germline V CDR1 and CDR2: SGHRS, YFSETQ. The CDR3 length is 14 residues. Trimming cost V 2 bases and J 2 bases, with 9 bases left between them. The chain's CDR3 is CASSFDGSTDTQYF. The CDR3 coding sequence is TGCGCCAGCAGCTTTGACGGATCCACAGATACGCAGTATTTT. Full variable domain (remainder filled in from reference TRBV5-1 and TRBJ2-3): KAGVTQTPRYLIKTRGQQVTLSCSPISGHRSVSWYQQTPGQGLQFLFEYFSETQRNKGNFPGRFSGRQFSNSRSEMNVSTLELGDSALYLCASSFDGSTDTQYFGPGTRLTVL.

The gene calls are TRBV28 and TRBJ1-1; TRBD1 might be the D (5 bases). Germline V gene sequence: CDR1 MDHEN, CDR2 SYDVKM. The CDR3 spans 14 residues. V was trimmed by 7 bases and J by 4 bases, leaving 16 bases between them. The CDR3 DNA reads as TGTGCCAGCACCCCGGGAGGGGCTTTCACTGAAGCTTTCTTT. Its protein product is CASTPGGAFTEAFF. The full variable domain, in which reference TRBV28 and TRBJ1-1 provide the parts outside the CDR3, is DVKVTQSSRYLVKRTGEKVFLECVQDMDHENMFWYRQDPGLGLRLIYFSYDVKMKEKGDIPEGYSVSREKKERFSLILESASTNQTSMYLCASTPGGAFTEAFFGQGTRLTVV.

Remarks on this clonotype: Since a much larger clone is just one base distant, this may be a read error. J is TRBJ2-3 and V is TRBV11-2, with a weak D call TRBD1 (5 bases). CDR3 size: 13 residues. Germline-derived CDR1 and CDR2 are SGHAT and FQNNGV. The CDR3 loop is CASSGANTDKQYF. CDR3 coding DNA: TGTGCCAGCAGCGGGGCAAACACAGATAAGCAGTATTTT.

This chain uses TRBV7-2 with TRBJ2-2; either TRBD1 or TRBD2 may supply D (5 bases each). The CDR3 runs 17 residues. Trimming took off 1 base at V and 4 bases at J, with 16 bases between the two ends. Germline V gene data show CDR1 as SGHTA and CDR2 as FQGNSA. CDR3 sequence (DNA): TGTGCCAGCAGCTTAGTGGCAGGGACCCTCGCCACCGGGGAGCTGTTTTTT. This encodes CASSLVAGTLATGELFF.

The chain recombines TRBV14 with TRBJ2-6; D assignment may be TRBD1 or TRBD2 (5 bases each). V was cut by 0 bases and J by 2 bases, with 11 bases left in between. This CDR3 has 17 amino acids. Germline V gene lookup returns CDR1 SGHDN and CDR2 FVKESK. In nucleotides, the CDR3 is TGTGCCAGCAGCCAAGATTGGGGGTGGGCTGGGGCCAACGTCCTGACTTTC. Its translation: CASSQDWGWAGANVLTF.

This clonotype has more than one count but fewer than ten. V and J are TRBV5-6 and TRBJ2-1; TRBD1 matches 8 bases. The CDR3 covers 16 residues. The ends lost 2 bases at V and 3 bases at J; junction bases unmatched: 7. Germline-derived CDR1 and CDR2 are SGHDT and YYEEEE. The CDR3 reads CASSFSGTGNYNEQFF. CDR3 nucleotide sequence: TGTGCCAGCAGCTTTTCCGGGACAGGTAACTACAATGAGCAGTTCTTC. Supplemented by reference TRBV5-6 and TRBJ2-1, the full variable domain reads DAGVTQSPTHLIKTRGQQVTLRCSPKSGHDTVSWYQQALGQGPQFIFQYYEEEERQRGNFPDRFSGHQFPNYSSELNVNALLLGDSALYLCASSFSGTGNYNEQFFGPGTRLTVL.

This clonotype was seen a few times. The chain joins TRBV6-1 to TRBJ1-5; D is ambiguous. Trimming took off 1 base at V and 0 bases at J, with 16 bases between the two ends. The germline V gene encodes CDR1 MNHNS and CDR2 SASEGT. There are 18 residues in the CDR3. CDR3 sequence reads: CASSEEVPFSSSNQPQHF. CDR3 coding DNA: TGTGCCAGCAGTGAAGAAGTCCCCTTCTCCAGTAGCAATCAGCCCCAGCATTTT.

This clonotype came up a few times. The V and J genes are TRBV4-1 and TRBJ2-1; the D gene is possibly TRBD2 (5 bases). The CDR3 contains 15 residues. V dropped 3 bases and J dropped 1 base, with 10 bases sitting between them. Germline CDR1 is MGHRA and CDR2 is YSYEKL. The CDR3 DNA reads TGCGCCAGCAGCCAGGAGAGGGATTCCTACAATGAGCAGTTCTTC. Its translation: CASSQERDSYNEQFF.

This clonotype was recorded a few times. The CDR3 DNA sequence: TGTGCCAGCAGCCAAGAAAGGGACAGTAACTACGAGCAGTACTTC. Protein sequence: CASSQERDSNYEQYF. The rearrangement uses TRBV3-1 and TRBJ2-7, with 7 bases aligning to TRBD1. This CDR3 has 15 amino acids. Trimming removed 0 bases from V and 3 bases from J; junction bases left unmatched: 5. The germline CDR1 and CDR2 sequences are LGHDT and YNNKEL (reference sequence).

This clonotype was counted many times. This chain links TRBV6-6 with TRBJ2-5; 8 bases are shared with TRBD1. The junction had 9 bases not matched to a gene; V was cut back by 10 bases and J by 5 bases. Germline V gives CDR1 MNHNY, CDR2 SVGAGI (reference sequence). The CDR3 spans 13 residues. The CDR3 DNA reads as TGTGCCATCCACGGGACAGGAGGGGAGACCCAGTACTTC. It is translated as CAIHGTGGETQYF.

This clonotype has only one observation. A much larger clone sits a single nucleotide away, making a read error possible. The V gene is TRBV20-1, the J gene TRBJ1-1; D call uncertain. This CDR3 is 17 amino acids long. From germline, CDR1 is DFQATT and CDR2 SNEGSKA (reference sequence). The CDR3 loop is CCARVTSAVALRTEAFF. For the CDR3, the DNA is TGCTGTGCTAGAGTCACCTCGGCAGTGGCCCTGCGGACTGAAGCTTTCTTT.

This chain connects TRBV12-3 or TRBV12-4 to TRBJ2-5, with TRBD1 matching 9 bases. Trimming at V came to 8 bases and at J to 1 base, leaving 2 bases not matched to a gene. The CDR3 is 13 residues long. The DNA of the CDR3 is TGTGCCAGCTGGACAGGGGCCCAAGAGACCCAGTACTTC. This sequence encodes CASWTGAQETQYF.

In its sample, this clonotype was seen a few times. The genes are TRBV9 and TRBJ2-1, with TRBD1 identical over 7 bases. Germline CDR1 reads SGDLS; CDR2 reads YYNGEE. Trimming removed 9 bases from V and 8 bases from J; junction bases left unmatched: 11. The CDR3 totals 13 residues. CDR3 sequence: CATQQGTGDEQFF. CDR3 DNA: TGTGCCACTCAACAGGGGACCGGCGATGAGCAGTTCTTC.

This clonotype appeared a few times. This sequence joins TRBV12-3 or TRBV12-4 and TRBJ2-1, with 8 bases fitting TRBD2. V lost 7 bases to trimming and J lost 5 bases; unmatched junction nucleotides: 4. The length of the CDR3 is 13 residues. The CDR3 protein is CASKSGGNNEQFF. The CDR3 bases are TGTGCCAGCAAAAGCGGGGGAAACAATGAGCAGTTCTTC.

The chain carries TRBV11-2 and TRBJ2-3, with 8 bases fitting TRBD2. Unmatched junction bases numbered 12, after V lost 1 base and J lost 6 bases. Germline CDR1 and CDR2: SGHAT and FQNNGV. The CDR3 length is 17 residues. The CDR3 sequence is CASSLGIHERGRDTQYF. CDR3 nucleotide sequence: TGTGCCAGCAGCTTAGGCATTCATGAGCGGGGGAGGGATACGCAGTATTTT.

This rearrangement joins TRBV5-5 to TRBJ2-5; D is unclear. V dropped 2 bases and J dropped 4 bases, with 15 bases sitting between them. CDR1 and CDR2 from the germline V gene are SGHKS and YYEKEE (reference sequence). This CDR3 comprises 15 residues. CDR3 sequence (DNA): TGTGCCAGCAGCTTCATCGGGCGTGGCCGAGAGACCCAGTACTTC. Translating it yields CASSFIGRGRETQYF. Drawing the rest from reference TRBV5-5 and TRBJ2-5, the complete variable domain is DAGVTQSPTHLIKTRGQQVTLRCSPISGHKSVSWYQQVLGQGPQFIFQYYEKEERGRGNFPDRFSARQFPNYSSELNVNALLLGDSALYLCASSFIGRGRETQYFGPGTRLLVL.

This chain connects TRBV5-5 to TRBJ2-1; TRBD2 aligns across 10 bases. The CDR3 extends over 15 amino acids. V dropped 2 bases and J dropped 6; count of bases not matched to a gene: 5. Germline V lookup: CDR1 SGHKS, CDR2 YYEKEE (reference sequence). The CDR3 DNA sequence: TGTGCCAGCAGCTTCCCTTGGACTAGCGGCAATGAGCAGTTCTTC. As protein: CASSFPWTSGNEQFF.

This clonotype was seen a handful of times. The chain couples TRBV3-1 to TRBJ2-7, with 7 nucleotides matching TRBD1. V trimming: 4 bases; J trimming: 2 bases; junction bases outside the gene matches: 14. The CDR3 length is 17 residues. CDR1 is LGHDT and CDR2 is YNNKEL in the germline V gene (reference sequence). The CDR3 sequence is CASSPAGQWTGAYEQYF. In DNA form, the CDR3 reads TGTGCCAGCAGCCCGGCAGGACAATGGACAGGAGCCTACGAGCAGTACTTC.

The V call is TRBV7-2, the J call TRBJ1-4; D is possibly TRBD1 (5 bases). The CDR3 has 14 residues. Germline assignment: CDR1 SGHTA and CDR2 FQGNSA. Trimming took off 4 bases at V and 8 bases at J, with 14 bases between the two ends. The CDR3 protein is CASSSSDSYEKLFF. CDR3 in DNA: TGTGCCAGCAGCTCTTCCGACAGTTACGAAAAACTGTTTTTT.

This clonotype was found a few times. The chain combines TRBV10-3 with TRBJ2-7; 7 bases fit TRBD2. The CDR3 has 13 residues. After removal of 3 bases from V and 5 bases from J, the junction contained 4 bases not matched to a gene. Germline CDR1 ENHRY, CDR2 SYGVKD. The DNA of the CDR3 is TGTGCCATCAGTGACCGTGGGGGGGACGAGCAGTACTTC. Its protein is CAISDRGGDEQYF.

This clonotype came up a few times. The chain employs TRBV7-2 and TRBJ2-7; TRBD1 matches at 7 bases. The trim removed 5 bases at V and 2 bases at J, leaving 6 bases unmatched. Germline loops: CDR1 SGHTA, CDR2 FQGNSA. This CDR3 has 14 residues. CDR3 in amino acids: CASSQTTGAYEQYF. In nucleotides, the CDR3 is TGTGCCAGCAGCCAAACCACAGGGGCCTACGAGCAGTACTTC.

This clonotype was recorded many times. This chain uses TRBV5-1 with TRBJ2-1; TRBD2 matches 9 bases. Trimming cost V 4 bases and J 0 bases; bases outside gene matches: 8. Germline values: CDR1 SGHRS, CDR2 YFSETQ. The CDR3 length is 17 residues. CDR3 in DNA: TGCGCCAGCAGCGGAACCCTAGCGGGGCTCTCCTACAATGAGCAGTTCTTC. It translates to CASSGTLAGLSYNEQFF.

The chain has TRBV5-5 and TRBJ2-6; no clear D. The CDR3 is 16 residues long. The germline V gene encodes CDR1 SGHKS and CDR2 YYEKEE (reference sequence). Trimming left V 0 bases short and J 0 bases short, with 7 bases between. This CDR3 is CASSLAAGSGANVLTF. The CDR3 DNA follows: TGTGCCAGCAGCTTGGCGGCAGGCTCTGGGGCCAACGTCCTGACTTTC.

In this sample, this clonotype turned up a few times. V and J are TRBV20-1 and TRBJ2-3, with 9 positions matching TRBD2. Trimming removed 3 bases from V and 7 bases from J; junction bases left unmatched: 8. The CDR3 covers 14 residues. Germline loops: CDR1 DFQATT, CDR2 SNEGSKA (reference sequence). CDR3 in amino acids: CSARGSGGGNTQYF. For the CDR3, the DNA is TGCAGTGCTAGGGGTAGCGGGGGTGGTAATACGCAGTATTTT.

Ten or more counts support this clonotype. The J gene is TRBJ1-5, the V gene TRBV19; TRBD1 agrees at 8 bases. There are 15 residues in the CDR3. Per the germline V gene, CDR1 is LNHDA and CDR2 is SQIVND (reference sequence). Germline trimming cut 6 bases from V and 8 bases from J; bases unmatched to any gene: 12. The chain's CDR3 is CASRPGTGAPEPQHF. The CDR3 DNA is TGTGCCAGTAGACCCGGGACAGGCGCTCCAGAGCCCCAGCATTTT.

This chain uses TRBV5-1 with TRBJ2-3; TRBD2 might be the D (7 bases). Trimming removed 4 bases at V and 4 bases at J, with 19 bases between. CDR1 is SGHRS and CDR2 is YFSETQ in the germline V gene. This CDR3 is 16 amino acids long. The CDR3 loop is CASSDRPRGAADTQYF. In DNA form, the CDR3 reads TGCGCCAGCAGCGACAGGCCCCGGGGGGCCGCAGATACGCAGTATTTT. The full variable domain, in which reference TRBV5-1 and TRBJ2-3 provide the parts outside the CDR3, is KAGVTQTPRYLIKTRGQQVTLSCSPISGHRSVSWYQQTPGQGLQFLFEYFSETQRNKGNFPGRFSGRQFSNSRSEMNVSTLELGDSALYLCASSDRPRGAADTQYFGPGTRLTVL.